This T cell receptor beta chain was recovered during a study of T cells in tuberculosis. Study as a whole: The T cells targeted glucose monomycolate, a mycobacterial lipid, via CD1B. Study results and caveats: Some low-affinity tetramer-binding T cells may be absent from this sample.

This CDR3 is built from 12 residues. Germline CDR1 MNHEY, CDR2 SMNVEV (reference sequence). Thawed, overnight-rested PBMC were stained with GMM-loaded CD1B tetramer, viability dye and anti-CD3, then sorted. CD1B tetramers were loaded with Rhodococcus equi-derived C32 glucose monomycolate. Approximately 95,000 tetramer-negative cells were sorted from each donor. No alpha-beta pairing information exists for these sequences. Repertoires were generated with immunoSEQ multiplex PCR, while TCRdb's copy carries only in-frame clones and drops some. The data hold approximately 59,000 clones, with under 90% observed a single time.

The receptor comes from an adult woman with latent tuberculosis. What was sequenced was CD1b-GMM tetramer-negative cells sorted from PBMCs. V usage is TRBV27 and J usage is TRBJ2-5; possible D gene TRBD1, 5 bases. The J call may be incorrect, as the DNA end agrees better with TRBJ2-7. The CDR3: CASSSQGYEQYF. Here the CDR3 DNA reads TGTGCCAGCAGTTCTCAGGGTTACGAGCAGTACTTC.